What follows describes a single T cell receptor (beta chain). The antigen remains unidentified. The sample belongs to a study of OX40 agonist ivuxolimab in advanced cancers. On the study more broadly: Checkpoint inhibitors had been given previously to 35% to 50% of patients. Patients achieving partial responses numbered three: one hepatocellular carcinoma case and two cutaneous melanoma cases.

Study-level findings and limits: Certain nonresponders additionally had low normalized T-cell clonal expansion.

This CDR3 region has 15 residues. The V segment lost 4 bases and the J segment 5 bases; nucleotides outside the gene matches: 8. CDR1 and CDR2 (germline): SGHRS, YFSETQ. Produced via immunoSEQ multiplex PCR; TCRdb's table is partial and in-frame only. The sample shows tens of thousands of clones, roughly nine tenths of them seen only once. The sequencing used CD4+ or CD8+ T cells sorted from blood, collected in a trial of the OX40 agonist ivuxolimab. V usage is TRBV5-1 and J usage is TRBJ2-7; TRBD2 agrees at 11 bases. The source of this sequence is an adult with an advanced solid tumor such as melanoma, head and neck, liver or kidney cancer. In nucleotides, the CDR3 is TGCGCCAGCAGCCGAACCGGGACTAGCGGCAACGAGCAGTACTTC. Translation gives CASSRTGTSGNEQYF.